The 30 T cell receptor beta chains listed next were all sequenced from one sample in a study of T cell repertoires in cytomegalovirus infection. TCRdb processed the reads anew with MiXCR; each CDR3 protein has one entry. Of around 70,000 distinct CDR3 sequences in the sample, 4% are singletons; the top ten hold roughly a fifth. Sequencing was performed on PBMCs. The source of these receptors is a human donor in good health (CMV status not recorded). Some clones in this sample may be carry-over from other donors' samples.

This clonotype has at least ten counts. The chain links TRBV12-3 or TRBV12-4 to TRBJ1-5; 10 nucleotides match TRBD1. The CDR3 has 14 residues. J was trimmed by 4 bases and V by 6 bases; bases with no gene match: 3. CDR3 in amino acids: CASSSGQGNQPQHF. DNA of the CDR3: TGTGCCAGCAGCTCGGGACAGGGGAATCAGCCCCAGCATTTT.

This clonotype was picked up many times. The J gene is TRBJ2-1, the V gene TRBV7-6; unclear D gene. In germline, CDR1 is SGHVS, CDR2 FNYEAQ. Deletions cut 1 base from V and 12 bases from J, with 10 bases between. The length of the CDR3 is 12 residues. The CDR3 DNA reads as TGTGCCAGCAGCTTAGACGAGAAGGGGCAGTTCTTC. Translated: CASSLDEKGQFF.

The table lists this clonotype with many counts. The CDR3 loop reads CASGPPAGLAYGYTF. The CDR3 region has the DNA TGTGCTAGTGGTCCCCCGGCAGGCCTGGCCTATGGCTACACCTTC. The rearrangement links TRBV12-5 to TRBJ1-2; no definite D call. Per the germline V gene, CDR1 is LGHNT and CDR2 is FRNRAP. This CDR3 is 15 amino acids long. Trimming took off 5 bases at V and 4 bases at J, with 17 bases between the two ends.

This clonotype was observed a handful of times. The J gene is TRBJ1-2, the V gene TRBV7-6; tentative D call: TRBD1 (6 bases). The germline V gene has CDR1 SGHVS and CDR2 FNYEAQ. The CDR3 is made up of 14 amino acids. Trimming took off 2 bases at V and 7 bases at J, with 14 bases between the two ends. The CDR3 nucleotides read TGTGCCAGCAGCTTAAATCCGGGGGCTGGTGGCTACACCTTC. It codes for CASSLNPGAGGYTF. Together with reference TRBV7-6 and TRBJ1-2, the CDR3 gives the full variable domain: GAGVSQSPRYKVTKRGQDVALRCDPISGHVSLYWYRQALGQGPEFLTYFNYEAQQDKSGLPNDRFSAERPEGSISTLTIQRTEQRDSAMYRCASSLNPGAGGYTFGSGTRLTVV.

This clonotype was found many times. The V call is TRBV7-2, the J call TRBJ2-1, with 10 bases lining up with TRBD2. The CDR3 runs to 17 residues. Per germline, CDR1 SGHTA and CDR2 FQGNSA. Trimming cost V 7 bases and J 1 base; bases outside gene matches: 10. In DNA form, the CDR3 reads TGTGCCAGCACCACCACTAGCGGGATATCTTCCTACAATGAGCAGTTCTTC. This codes for CASTTTSGISSYNEQFF. Full variable domain (missing parts from reference TRBV7-2 and TRBJ2-1): GAGVSQSPSNKVTEKGKDVELRCDPISGHTALYWYRQSLGQGLEFLIYFQGNSAPDKSGLPSDRFSAERTGGSVSTLTIQRTQQEDSAVYLCASTTTSGISSYNEQFFGPGTRLTVL.

This clonotype came up many times. The V and J genes are TRBV7-2 and TRBJ2-7, with 10 bases fitting TRBD2. Germline assignment: CDR1 SGHTA and CDR2 FQGNSA. V lost 4 bases and J lost 6; bases outside the gene matches: 9. The CDR3 has 15 amino acids. The CDR3 here is CASSYTGTSVFEQYF. In DNA, the CDR3 is TGTGCCAGCAGCTATACTGGGACTAGCGTCTTCGAGCAGTACTTC.

At least ten counts were recorded for this clonotype. This chain links TRBV7-6 with TRBJ2-1; D not resolved. Trimming took 5 bases from V and 7 from J, leaving 12 bases between them. The CDR3 consists of 13 residues. Germline V gene lookup returns CDR1 SGHVS and CDR2 FNYEAQ. The CDR3 is CASSVERTNEQFF. In nucleotides, the CDR3 is TGTGCCAGCAGCGTAGAGAGGACGAATGAGCAGTTCTTC.

This clonotype was seen many times. The chain uses TRBV7-2 and TRBJ1-5, with D possibly being TRBD1 (5 bases). This CDR3 comprises 14 residues. The germline V gene encodes CDR1 SGHTA and CDR2 FQGNSA. Deletions cut 2 bases from V and 2 bases from J, with 7 bases between. CDR3 in DNA: TGTGCCAGCAGCTTACAGGGTGGCAATCAGCCCCAGCATTTT. This codes for CASSLQGGNQPQHF.

This clonotype appeared many times. The V and J genes are TRBV7-2 and TRBJ2-1; 15 bases are shared with TRBD2. Germline CDR1 and CDR2: SGHTA and FQGNSA. The CDR3 consists of 19 residues. The trim removed 5 bases at V and 4 bases at J, leaving 12 bases unmatched. The CDR3 DNA sequence: TGTGCCAGCAGCCGAAGTGGACTAGCGGGGGGGCTAGGGTACAATGAGCAGTTCTTC. This codes for CASSRSGLAGGLGYNEQFF. The full variable domain, completed using reference TRBV7-2 and TRBJ2-1, is GAGVSQSPSNKVTEKGKDVELRCDPISGHTALYWYRQSLGQGLEFLIYFQGNSAPDKSGLPSDRFSAERTGGSVSTLTIQRTQQEDSAVYLCASSRSGLAGGLGYNEQFFGPGTRLTVL.

In its sample, this clonotype was seen many times. The chain has TRBV14 and TRBJ1-1; 9 nucleotides agree with TRBD1. The germline V gene has CDR1 SGHDN and CDR2 FVKESK. With V trimmed by 4 bases and J by 3 bases, 9 bases remained unmatched. This CDR3 contains 16 residues. For the CDR3, the DNA is TGTGCCAGCAGCCCGCGTAGGGACAGGGACGACACTGAAGCTTTCTTT. This translates into CASSPRRDRDDTEAFF.

This clonotype has a count of ten or more. The chain joins TRBV3-1 to TRBJ2-3; TRBD2 aligns across 9 bases. CDR1 and CDR2 (germline): LGHDT, YNNKEL (reference sequence). With 3 bases clipped from V and 4 bases from J, the junction kept 23 bases outside the gene matches. This CDR3 contains 21 residues. CDR3 loop: CASSQLWASGTHPLGADTQYF. CDR3 in DNA: TGTGCCAGCAGCCAGTTATGGGCTAGCGGGACTCATCCCCTTGGGGCAGATACGCAGTATTTT.

This clonotype was seen repeatedly, ten times or more. CDR3 residues: CASSLVGTDPYEQYF. DNA of the CDR3: TGTGCCAGCAGCTTAGTGGGGACAGACCCCTACGAGCAGTACTTC. The genes are TRBV7-2 and TRBJ2-7; 7 bases are a match to TRBD1. The CDR3 consists of 15 residues. CDR1 and CDR2 from the germline V gene are SGHTA and FQGNSA. The V gene end was trimmed by 1 base and the J gene end by 2 bases; junction bases not matched to a gene: 5.

This clonotype was counted many times. This rearrangement joins TRBV7-8 to TRBJ1-2, with 9 bases identical to TRBD1. Germline CDR1 and CDR2: SGHVS and FQNEAQ. The CDR3 runs to 14 residues. J lost 6 bases, V lost 5 bases, and 7 bases had no gene match. Written as DNA, the CDR3 is TGTGCCAGCAGCGCTACAGGGGGCGCAAATGGCTACACCTTC. Its translation: CASSATGGANGYTF.

This clonotype was recorded a few times. At one end, the junction sequence differs from germline, possibly due to a read error. The chain uses TRBV7-3 and TRBJ2-5; D may match TRBD1 or TRBD2 (5 bases each). The CDR3 covers 16 residues. Germline V gives CDR1 SGHTA, CDR2 FQGTGA. The CDR3, as DNA: TGTGCCAACAGCCCAGGGACGAGAACCAACCAAGAGACCCAGTACTTC. Protein product: CANSPGTRTNQETQYF.

This clonotype has more than one count but fewer than ten. The V call is TRBV7-2, the J call TRBJ2-1; D not resolved. V shed 2 bases and J shed 6 bases, with 8 bases lying between them. Per the germline V gene, CDR1 is SGHTA and CDR2 is FQGNSA. The CDR3 contains 13 residues. CDR3 sequence reads: CASSLLLFNEQFF. CDR3 coding DNA: TGTGCCAGCAGCTTATTGCTCTTCAATGAGCAGTTCTTC.

This clonotype was recorded at least ten times. The V call is TRBV7-2, the J call TRBJ2-1; possibly TRBD1 for D (5 bases). Germline V gene lookup returns CDR1 SGHTA and CDR2 FQGNSA. The CDR3 is made up of 14 amino acids. Trimming removed 3 bases from V and 10 bases from J, with 16 bases in between. Here the CDR3 reads CASSLITGSIEQFF. In DNA form, the CDR3 reads TGTGCCAGCAGCTTGATCACAGGTTCCATCGAGCAGTTCTTC. Supplemented by reference TRBV7-2 and TRBJ2-1, the full variable domain reads GAGVSQSPSNKVTEKGKDVELRCDPISGHTALYWYRQSLGQGLEFLIYFQGNSAPDKSGLPSDRFSAERTGGSVSTLTIQRTQQEDSAVYLCASSLITGSIEQFFGPGTRLTVL.

This clonotype was found many times. V usage is TRBV6-2 or TRBV6-3 and J usage is TRBJ2-1; D is uncertain. Trimming left V 5 bases short and J 6 bases short, with 17 bases between. The CDR3 spans 15 residues. CDR1 is MNHEY, CDR2 SVGEGT, per germline. The CDR3 loop reads CASSPSRISGNEQFF. CDR3 coding DNA: TGTGCCAGCAGTCCCTCTAGGATTAGTGGCAATGAGCAGTTCTTC.

This clonotype was seen ten or more times. This chain uses TRBV7-6 with TRBJ2-7; TRBD2 might be the D (5 bases). The V end lost 4 bases, the J end lost 2 bases, and 12 bases lay between the germline ends. Germline V gene data show CDR1 as SGHVS and CDR2 as FNYEAQ. This CDR3 has 14 residues. The CDR3 loop is CASSSRTGTYEQYF. The CDR3 DNA follows: TGTGCCAGCAGCTCAAGGACGGGGACCTACGAGCAGTACTTC.

This clonotype has a count of ten or more. The chain recombines TRBV7-2 with TRBJ2-4; TRBD1 or TRBD2 may be the D gene (5 bases each). The CDR3 loop spans 13 amino acids. V was shortened by 4 bases and J by 7 bases, with 11 bases between the two germline ends. Germline V gives CDR1 SGHTA, CDR2 FQGNSA. The CDR3: CASSSVGVNIQYF. The CDR3 bases are TGTGCCAGCAGCTCGGTGGGGGTGAACATTCAGTACTTC. Complete variable domain (other parts from reference TRBV7-2 and TRBJ2-4): GAGVSQSPSNKVTEKGKDVELRCDPISGHTALYWYRQSLGQGLEFLIYFQGNSAPDKSGLPSDRFSAERTGGSVSTLTIQRTQQEDSAVYLCASSSVGVNIQYFGAGTRLSVL.

The sample holds many counts of this clonotype. At one end the junction does not follow the germline gene, possibly because of a read error. This sequence joins TRBV7-6 and TRBJ2-2, with TRBD2 as a possible D gene (6 bases). The CDR3 covers 16 residues. Germline V gives CDR1 SGHVS, CDR2 FNYEAQ. This CDR3 is CASSFTSGPGTGELFF. CDR3 sequence (DNA): TGTGCTAGCAGCTTTACAAGCGGGCCGGGCACCGGGGAGCTGTTTTTT.

This clonotype was seen repeatedly, ten times or more. The chain recombines TRBV7-2 with TRBJ2-4, with D maybe TRBD2 (5 bases). Per the germline V gene, CDR1 is SGHTA and CDR2 is FQGNSA. Between the trimmed V and J ends, which lost 3 bases and 2 bases, there was a span of 8 bases. This CDR3 contains 14 residues. This CDR3 is CASSLRGTKNIQYF. The CDR3 DNA reads TGTGCCAGCAGCTTGAGAGGGACCAAAAACATTCAGTACTTC.

This clonotype was picked up many times. The chain combines TRBV7-4 with TRBJ1-6; TRBD1 matches 7 bases. Germline V lookup: CDR1 SGHVT, CDR2 SQSDAQ. Trimming cost V 1 base and J 1 base; bases outside gene matches: 4. CDR3 length: 17 residues. Here the CDR3 reads CASSLDRGPSYNSPLHF. The CDR3 nucleotides read TGTGCCAGCAGCTTAGATAGGGGGCCGTCCTATAATTCACCCCTCCACTTT.

The sample holds many counts of this clonotype. This CDR3 is CASSRREEGYTF. As DNA, the CDR3 is TGTGCCAGCAGCCGACGGGAGGAGGGCTACACCTTC. The V gene is TRBV7-9, the J gene TRBJ1-2; D gene unclear. Germline V gene lookup returns CDR1 SEHNR and CDR2 FQNEAQ (reference sequence). The V end was cut by 5 bases, the J end by 8 bases, with 12 bases between. This CDR3 spans 12 amino acids. The full variable domain, with the rest looked up from reference TRBV7-9 and TRBJ1-2, is DTGVSQNPRHKITKRGQNVTFRCDPISEHNRLYWYRQTLGQGPEFLTYFQNEAQLEKSRLLSDRFSAERPKGSFSTLEIQRTEQGDSAMYLCASSRREEGYTFGSGTRLTVV.

This clonotype was observed at least ten times. V is TRBV5-6 and J is TRBJ2-3, with TRBD1 matching over 9 bases. J was trimmed by 7 bases and V by 4 bases; bases with no gene match: 4. CDR3 length: 13 amino acids. Germline V CDR1 and CDR2: SGHDT, YYEEEE. For the CDR3, the DNA is TGTGCCAGCAGCCGACAGGGGGTACATACGCAGTATTTT. Amino acids: CASSRQGVHTQYF.

This clonotype occurred many times. This chain connects TRBV7-2 to TRBJ1-1, with 11 bases lining up with TRBD1. V was pared by 4 bases and J by 4 bases, with 5 bases of the junction left unmatched. CDR1 and CDR2 from the germline V gene are SGHTA and FQGNSA. The CDR3 has 15 residues. CDR3 nucleotide sequence: TGTGCCAGCAGCTACGGACAGGGGGCCAGCACTGAAGCTTTCTTT. Encoded protein: CASSYGQGASTEAFF.

This clonotype was recorded at least ten times. The chain uses TRBV6-1 and TRBJ1-5; tentatively, D is TRBD1 (5 bases). The ends were cut back, 6 bases at V and 6 bases at J, with 18 bases in the middle. Germline CDR1 and CDR2: MNHNS and SASEGT. CDR3 length: 15 amino acids. The CDR3 nucleotides are TGTGCCAGCAGGGGGTCGGCAGGGAGGCGTCAGCCCCAGCATTTT. Protein product: CASRGSAGRRQPQHF.

This clonotype was counted a single time. A much larger clone differs from this one at a single base, so this may be a read error. The chain couples TRBV19 to TRBJ2-5; maybe TRBD2 (7 bases). The germline V gene has CDR1 LNHDA and CDR2 SQIVND (reference sequence). The CDR3 loop spans 14 amino acids. The CDR3 DNA follows: TGTGCCGGTAGTATCGGGGGGCCCGGGGAGACCCAGTACTTC. Its translation is CAGSIGGPGETQYF.

This clonotype was seen at least ten times. The J gene is TRBJ1-5, the V gene TRBV7-2; maybe TRBD1 (5 bases). With 1 base removed from V and 5 bases from J, the gap between germline ends came to 12 bases. The CDR3 contains 15 residues. Germline CDR1 is SGHTA and CDR2 is FQGNSA. In DNA form, the CDR3 reads TGTGCCAGCAGCTTAGTTGCGGGGCAACATCAGCCCCAGCATTTT. Its translation: CASSLVAGQHQPQHF.

This clonotype was observed at least ten times. The chain links TRBV7-2 to TRBJ2-1; 8 bases fit TRBD2. This CDR3 has 15 amino acids. The J segment lost 7 bases and the V segment lost 1 base, leaving 6 bases of the junction unmatched. In germline, CDR1 is SGHTA, CDR2 FQGNSA. Here the CDR3 reads CASSLDREGWNEQFF. The CDR3 DNA sequence: TGTGCCAGCAGCTTAGATCGGGAGGGCTGGAATGAGCAGTTCTTC.

This clonotype showed up many times. This chain joins TRBV7-6 and TRBJ1-1; possibly TRBD1 for D (6 bases). The CDR3 totals 13 residues. Germline lookup yields CDR1 SGHVS and CDR2 FNYEAQ. The V and J ends lost 5 bases and 9 bases respectively, with 16 bases between them. In DNA form, the CDR3 reads TGTGCCAGCAGCCCATCACAGGGCCAGCAAGCTTTCTTT. Protein sequence: CASSPSQGQQAFF.